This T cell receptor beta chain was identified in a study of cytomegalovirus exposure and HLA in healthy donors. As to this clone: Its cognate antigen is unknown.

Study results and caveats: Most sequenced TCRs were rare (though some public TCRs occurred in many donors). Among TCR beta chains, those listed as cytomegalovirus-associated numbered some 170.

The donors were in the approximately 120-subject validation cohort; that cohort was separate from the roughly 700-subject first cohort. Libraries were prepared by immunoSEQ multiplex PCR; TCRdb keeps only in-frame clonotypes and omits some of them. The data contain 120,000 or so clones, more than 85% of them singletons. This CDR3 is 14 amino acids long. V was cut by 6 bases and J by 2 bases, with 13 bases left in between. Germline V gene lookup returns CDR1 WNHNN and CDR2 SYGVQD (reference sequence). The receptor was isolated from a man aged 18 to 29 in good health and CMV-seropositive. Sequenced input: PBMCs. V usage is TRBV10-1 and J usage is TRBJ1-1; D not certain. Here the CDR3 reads CASRSSQANTEAFF. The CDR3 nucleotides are TGCGCCAGCAGGAGTTCCCAGGCCAACACTGAAGCTTTCTTT.